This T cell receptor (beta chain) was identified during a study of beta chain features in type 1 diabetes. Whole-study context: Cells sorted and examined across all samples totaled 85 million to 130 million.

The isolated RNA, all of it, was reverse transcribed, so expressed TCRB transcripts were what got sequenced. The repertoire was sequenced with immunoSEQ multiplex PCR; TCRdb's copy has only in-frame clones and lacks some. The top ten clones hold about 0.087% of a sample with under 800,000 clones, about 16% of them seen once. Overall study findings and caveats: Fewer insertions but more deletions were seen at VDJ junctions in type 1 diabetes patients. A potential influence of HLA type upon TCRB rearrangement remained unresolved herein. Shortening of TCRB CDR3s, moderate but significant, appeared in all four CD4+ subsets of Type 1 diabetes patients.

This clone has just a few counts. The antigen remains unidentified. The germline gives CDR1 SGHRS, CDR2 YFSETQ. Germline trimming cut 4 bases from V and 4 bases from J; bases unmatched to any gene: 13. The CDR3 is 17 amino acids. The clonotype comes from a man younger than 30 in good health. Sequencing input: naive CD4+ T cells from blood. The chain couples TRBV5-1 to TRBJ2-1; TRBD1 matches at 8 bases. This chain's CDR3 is CASSPKRQGLGYNEQFF. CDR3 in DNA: TGCGCCAGCAGCCCCAAGAGACAGGGGTTGGGATACAATGAGCAGTTCTTC.